This T cell receptor (beta chain) was obtained from a study of blood T cells in healthy people across ages. Regarding the study as a whole: Fewer expanded clones and more diversity marked long-lived versus aged donors. Roughly linear age-related decline in beta diversity appeared, significant by age approximately 43.

As regards this clonotype: Its specificity is unknown.

With a J-beta primer mix and a sample-barcoded 5' primer, a second PCR ran 7 to 11 cycles. Each cDNA molecule was tagged by a template-switch adaptor that had 12 random nucleotides. TCRdb called the 5' RACE reads again in MiXCR, with one record for every CDR3 protein. The data contain about 1.6 million distinct CDR3 sequences, almost 35% of them singletons. Looked up from germline, CDR1 is LNHDA and CDR2 is SQIVND (reference sequence). Trimming took 0 bases from V and 10 from J; bases not matched to a gene: 6. The CDR3 runs 15 residues. The specimen sequenced was blood. The TCR was taken from a woman aged 25 to 39 in good health. V usage is TRBV19 and J usage is TRBJ1-6; the match to TRBD1 covers 7 bases. CDR3 in amino acids: CASSIEGTESSPLHF. DNA of the CDR3: TGTGCCAGTAGTATAGAGGGGACAGAGTCCTCACCCCTCCACTTT.